The following is a TCR beta chain sequence with its context. It lacks a known antigen. No much larger clonotype is one base removed from it; base qualities were not supplied. Participants in the prospective study were aged 18 to 89 years, lived in some 24 United States geographic areas, and enrolled through a virtual design. To assign participants to cohorts, the prospective study relied on clinical history that participants themselves reported in a screening survey and a study questionnaire. Mobile phlebotomists in the prospective study collected whole blood, serum and a nasopharyngeal or oropharyngeal swab from every participant. Prospective study participants could optionally give additional blood draws and questionnaires over an approximately two-month period. Blood samples from the prospective study were shipped frozen or at room temperature prior to DNA extraction. The immunoSEQ Assay, a bias-controlled multiplex PCR, was used to amplify TCRbeta CDR3 regions from genomic DNA. Per the source publication's procedure: Within the assay, amplification of reference gene primers was used to estimate how many nucleated cells each sample contained. Sequence reads were collapsed and filtered to measure the absolute abundance of every unique TCRbeta CDR3 rearrangement. For each sample, productive Simpson clonality was calculated as the square root of Simpson's diversity index over productive rearrangements. TCRdb provides this immuneACCESS table in a form limited to in-frame rearrangements. Some clones are lacking; in checked studies, under half of them reflect an unresolved V gene, and why the rest are absent is not known. For V, J and clone size, that table is used; D and trimming come from the DNA. This sample holds a few hundred thousand clones; about 90% were observed only once. 1.5% to 2.5% of the sample is held by the ten biggest clonotypes.

This specimen belongs to a study of blood T cell repertoires in COVID-19 (dated by TCRdb to 2018 to 2021). Background on the whole study: ImmuneRACE Cohort 3 recovered participants were defined by two consecutive negative NP/OP PCR tests, healthcare professional clearance, or symptom resolution. Samples from collaborators originated in the United States, Italy and Spain and spanned both the acute and convalescent phases of COVID-19. The prospective study material was composed of cDNA or gDNA derived from T cells, B-cell-depleted T cells, or PBMCs. Deeply sampled blood TCRbeta repertoires from subjects exposed to, actively infected with, or recovered from COVID-19 were included in the dataset. The repertoires were released in a freely available public database meant as a resource for research on the immune response to SARS-CoV-2. Samples came from the ongoing ImmuneRACE study (first 160 participants) plus 1,254 subjects from 6 global collaborators. The sample metadata nearly always contained a de-identified subject ID, COVID-19 status, age in years and sex. HLA class I and class II types, where available, came from metadata supplied by the sample provider rather than from assay-based typing. Results and caveats for the whole study, not just this receptor: The amount of clinical and demographic metadata varied by source and participant and was provided uncurated.

V lost 4 bases and J lost 8 bases; the stretch between them is 17 bases long. The CDR3 contains 14 residues, cysteine and phenylalanine counted. Solely the CDR3 DNA is kept, with 42 bases framed from the first base. The germline V gene gives CDR1 as MNHEY and CDR2 as SVGAGI. Input material: PBMCs or T cells enriched from blood (not recorded which). The rearrangement combines TRBV6-5 with TRBJ1-2; TRBD1 is possibly the D segment (5 matching bases). This clonotype originated in a man aged 40-50 years in a cohort exposed to, infected with or recovered from COVID-19 (not recorded which). The CDR3 here reads CASSSDATSGGYTF. The bases read TGTGCCAGCAGTTCCGACGCCACCTCAGGGGGCTACACCTTC.